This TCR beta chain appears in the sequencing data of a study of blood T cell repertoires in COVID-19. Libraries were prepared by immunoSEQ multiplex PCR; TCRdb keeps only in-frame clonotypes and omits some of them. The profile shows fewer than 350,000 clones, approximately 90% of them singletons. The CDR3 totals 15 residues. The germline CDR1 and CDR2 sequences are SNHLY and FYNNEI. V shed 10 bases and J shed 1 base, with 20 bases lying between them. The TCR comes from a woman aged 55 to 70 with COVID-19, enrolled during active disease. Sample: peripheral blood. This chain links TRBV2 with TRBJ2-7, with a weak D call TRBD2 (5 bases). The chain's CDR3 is CANAQTRTVSYEQYF. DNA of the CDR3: TGTGCCAACGCGCAAACTAGGACGGTTTCCTACGAGCAGTACTTC.